This T cell receptor beta chain was found in a study of Graves' ophthalmopathy and Graves' hyperthyroidism. Transcripts of RNA were the source for amplifying TCR beta CDR3 regions. The library came from an HTBI-primed first-round RT-PCR and a second-round multiplex PCR. TCRdb processed the multiplex PCR reads anew with MiXCR; each CDR3 protein has one entry. Of about 380,000 distinct CDR3 sequences in the sample, approximately 15% are singletons; the top ten hold roughly 7%. This receptor was obtained from a young woman with stable Graves' hyperthyroidism. The sample taken for sequencing was peripheral blood.

CDR3 loop: CASSLMSGGQGGIGNTIYF. The CDR3 DNA reads TGTGCCAGCAGTTTGATGTCAGGAGGTCAGGGAGGAATCGGAAACACCATATATTTT. The V and J genes are TRBV12-3 or TRBV12-4 and TRBJ1-3; D possibly corresponds to TRBD1 (5 bases). The germline V and J ends were trimmed by 3 bases and 4 bases, with 25 bases remaining between them. This CDR3 has 19 amino acids.